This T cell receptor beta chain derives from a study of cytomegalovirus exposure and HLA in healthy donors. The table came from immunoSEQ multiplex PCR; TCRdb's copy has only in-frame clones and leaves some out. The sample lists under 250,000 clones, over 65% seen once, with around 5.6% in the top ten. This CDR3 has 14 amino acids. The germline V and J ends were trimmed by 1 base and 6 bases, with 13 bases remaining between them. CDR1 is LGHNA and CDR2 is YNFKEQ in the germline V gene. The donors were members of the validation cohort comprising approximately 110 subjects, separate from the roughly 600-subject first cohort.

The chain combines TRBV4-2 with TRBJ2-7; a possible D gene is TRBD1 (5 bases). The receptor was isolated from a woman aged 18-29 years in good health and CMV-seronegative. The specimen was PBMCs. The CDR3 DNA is TGTGCCAGCAGCCAAGGTGGCAGGGTTTCCGAGCAGTACTTC. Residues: CASSQGGRVSEQYF.